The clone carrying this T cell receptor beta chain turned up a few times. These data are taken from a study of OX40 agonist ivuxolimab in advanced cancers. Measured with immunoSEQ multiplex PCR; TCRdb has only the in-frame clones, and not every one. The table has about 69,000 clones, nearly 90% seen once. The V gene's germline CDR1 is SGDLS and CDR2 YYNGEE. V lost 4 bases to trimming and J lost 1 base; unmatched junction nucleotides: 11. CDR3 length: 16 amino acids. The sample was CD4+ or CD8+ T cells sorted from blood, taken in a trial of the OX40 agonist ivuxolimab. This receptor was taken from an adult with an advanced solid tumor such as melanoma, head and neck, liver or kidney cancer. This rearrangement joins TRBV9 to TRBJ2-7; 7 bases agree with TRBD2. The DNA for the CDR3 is TGTGCCAGCAGCCCCACCGGGACTACCCATTCCTACGAGCAGTACTTC. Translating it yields CASSPTGTTHSYEQYF.